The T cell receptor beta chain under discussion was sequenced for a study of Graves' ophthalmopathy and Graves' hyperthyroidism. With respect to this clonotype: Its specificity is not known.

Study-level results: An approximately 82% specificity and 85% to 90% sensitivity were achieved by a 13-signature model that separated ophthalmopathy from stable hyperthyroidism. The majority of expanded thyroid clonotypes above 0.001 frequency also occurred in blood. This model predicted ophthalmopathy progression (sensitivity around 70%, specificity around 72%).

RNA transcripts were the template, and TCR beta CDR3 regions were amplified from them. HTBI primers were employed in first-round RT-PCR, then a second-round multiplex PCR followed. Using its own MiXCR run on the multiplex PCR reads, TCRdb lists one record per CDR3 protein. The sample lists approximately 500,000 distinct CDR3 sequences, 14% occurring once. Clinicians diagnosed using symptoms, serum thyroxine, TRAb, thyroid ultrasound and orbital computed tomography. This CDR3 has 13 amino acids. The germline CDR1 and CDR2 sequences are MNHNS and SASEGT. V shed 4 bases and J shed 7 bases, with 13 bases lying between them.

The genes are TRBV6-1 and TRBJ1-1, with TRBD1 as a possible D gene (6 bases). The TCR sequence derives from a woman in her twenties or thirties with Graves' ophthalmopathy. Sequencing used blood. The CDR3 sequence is CASSVTLQGEAFF. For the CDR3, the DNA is TGTGCCAGCAGTGTCACTTTACAGGGTGAAGCTTTCTTT.